The T cell receptor beta chain described here comes from a study of monozygotic twins with cystic fibrosis. The CDR3 runs 11 residues. CDR1 is GTSNPN and CDR2 is SVGIG in the germline V gene (reference sequence). V was shortened by 7 bases and J by 6 bases, with 12 bases between the two germline ends. The assay was immunoSEQ multiplex PCR, and TCRdb's table has in-frame clones only and misses some. The sample consists of about 32,000 clones, 95% to 98% of them appearing once. The sample taken for sequencing was blood. This receptor was taken from a girl aged 2-10 years with cystic fibrosis. The chain employs TRBV30 and TRBJ1-1; D might be TRBD1 (5 bases). CDR3 in amino acids: CASDRQPEAFF. CDR3 nucleotides: TGTGCCTCGGACCGACAGCCTGAAGCTTTCTTT.